A single sample is the source of the 8 T cell receptor beta chains below, sequenced in a study of cytomegalovirus exposure and HLA in healthy donors. Researchers ran the PCR with 60 Vbeta and 13 Jbeta primers. Method: immunoSEQ multiplex PCR; TCRdb's copy keeps in-frame clones and lacks some. The sample lists about 140,000 clones; 60% to 80% were seen once. Sequenced: PBMCs. All receptors come from a man aged 50-60 years in good health and CMV-seropositive.

This chain's CDR3 is CASSRQEPTNEKLFF. The CDR3 DNA is TGCGCCAGCAGCCGACAGGAGCCAACTAATGAAAAACTGTTTTTT. This rearrangement joins TRBV5-1 to TRBJ1-4; D may be TRBD1 (6 bases). The CDR3 sequence is 15 residues long. Germline V gene data show CDR1 as SGHRS and CDR2 as YFSETQ. Trimming took off 4 bases at V and 0 bases at J, with 10 bases between the two ends.

This chain links TRBV7-2 with TRBJ2-7; 7 bases are a match to TRBD2. The CDR3 spans 15 residues. J was trimmed by 3 bases and V by 2 bases; bases with no gene match: 7. Germline lookup yields CDR1 SGHTA and CDR2 FQGNSA. CDR3 sequence reads: CASSLYSGLNYEQYF. CDR3 DNA sequence: TGTGCCAGCAGCTTATATAGCGGGCTGAACTACGAGCAGTACTTC.

The genes are TRBV6-5 and TRBJ2-7, with D uncertain. Deletions cut 7 bases from V and 5 bases from J, with 12 bases between. The CDR3 spans 12 residues. CDR1 and CDR2 (germline): MNHEY, SVGAGI. CDR3 bases: TGTGCCAGCATGAGTGGAGCCAACGAGCAGTACTTC. Amino acid sequence: CASMSGANEQYF.

CDR3 bases: TGTGCTAGTGGTTTGGTAAGGCCAGGGGGGAACACTGAAGCTTTCTTT. Translation gives CASGLVRPGGNTEAFF. The V gene is TRBV12-5, the J gene TRBJ1-1; 7 bases fit TRBD1. Per germline, CDR1 LGHNT and CDR2 FRNRAP. This CDR3 has 16 amino acids. J was trimmed by 1 base and V by 0 bases; bases with no gene match: 5.

In its sample, this clone was seen once. The chain couples TRBV11-1 to TRBJ2-7; 13 bases map to TRBD2. With 5 bases clipped from V and 2 bases from J, the junction kept 9 bases outside the gene matches. CDR1 SGHAT and CDR2 FQDESV come from the germline V gene (reference sequence). The CDR3 is made up of 17 amino acids. The CDR3 DNA follows: TGTGCCAGCAGCCGGACTAGCGGGGGTACTCAAACCTACGAGCAGTACTTC. Residues: CASSRTSGGTQTYEQYF.

J is TRBJ2-3 and V is TRBV6-6; 12 bases align to TRBD2. This CDR3 region has 14 residues. In germline, CDR1 is MNHNY, CDR2 SVGAGI (reference sequence). The V segment lost 4 bases and the J segment 12 bases; nucleotides outside the gene matches: 8. This CDR3 reads CASSSKTSGGHQYF. CDR3 coding DNA: TGTGCCAGCAGTTCCAAGACTAGCGGGGGCCACCAGTATTTT.

The J gene is TRBJ2-7, the V gene TRBV29-1; 7 bases are a match to TRBD2. The CDR3 sequence is 12 residues long. Germline V gene data show CDR1 as SQVTM and CDR2 as ANQGSEA. Trimming took 3 bases from V and 7 from J; bases not matched to a gene: 6. The CDR3 spells CSVEASGREQYF. CDR3 coding DNA: TGCAGCGTTGAGGCTAGCGGTAGGGAGCAGTACTTC.

The chain uses TRBV7-6 and TRBJ2-7; 12 positions agree with TRBD2. The CDR3 contains 15 residues. CDR1 is SGHVS, CDR2 FNYEAQ, per germline. After removal of 5 bases from V and 1 base from J, the junction contained 3 bases not matched to a gene. CDR3 sequence: CASSRTSGDSYEQYF. CDR3 nucleotides: TGTGCCAGCAGCCGGACTAGCGGGGATTCCTACGAGCAGTACTTC.